This T cell receptor (beta chain) was sequenced for a study of control samples from healthy donors and cancer patients. Germline CDR1 is KGHSH and CDR2 is LQKENI. There are 14 residues in the CDR3. Trimming took off 6 bases at V and 4 bases at J, with 13 bases between the two ends. Assay used: immunoSEQ multiplex PCR; TCRdb lists only in-frame clones, some missing. The top ten clones hold 2% to 2.5% of a sample with some 64,000 clones, around 87% of them seen once. The sample was PBMCs. This sequence originates from a woman aged 45 to 65 with head and neck cancer. V gene TRBV18 combines with J gene TRBJ2-1; D gene ambiguous. The CDR3 bases are TGTGCCAGCTCGAACCTAGGCGATTACAATGAGCAGTTCTTC. It codes for CASSNLGDYNEQFF. Full variable domain (missing parts from reference TRBV18 and TRBJ2-1): NAGVMQNPRHLVRRRGQEARLRCSPMKGHSHVYWYRQLPEEGLKFMVYLQKENIIDESGMPKERFSAEFPKEGPSILRIQQVVRGDSAAYFCASSNLGDYNEQFFGPGTRLTVL.